The T cell receptor (beta chain) described here comes from a study of human T cells and chemical hapten exposure. General study findings and limits: No change in TCRs above 1 in 1000 frequency was produced by DPC sensitization.

The CDR3 is made up of 16 amino acids. The V end was cut by 6 bases, the J end by 8 bases, with 20 bases between. Looked up from germline, CDR1 is MNHNS and CDR2 is SASEGT. One entry per CDR3 protein results from TCRdb running MiXCR on the RACE reads. The sample includes about 54,000 distinct CDR3 sequences, about 9.9% of them seen just once. A word on this clonotype: Antigen unknown.

Time point defined: patch test 2, 6 weeks after DPC sensitization. The treatment here: therapeutic diphenylcyclopropenone sensitization with weekly scalp DPC. Material: whole blood, obtained in connection with sensitization to the hapten diphenylcyclopropenone (DPC). The source is a woman in her forties or fifties with alopecia areata. Some clones in this sample may be carry-over from other donors' samples. The chain has TRBV6-1 and TRBJ1-6; perhaps TRBD1 as D (5 bases). Here the CDR3 reads CASSLTGLREHSPLHF. The CDR3 nucleotides read TGTGCCAGCAGCCTTACGGGACTCAGGGAGCATTCACCCCTCCACTTT.